Listed here is a single T cell receptor (beta chain). The source of the sample is a study of T cell responses to AZD1222 COVID-19 vaccine. Study-level background: Some second doses came at about 4 weeks and others at about 12 weeks; these were pooled.

Clones were sequenced by immunoSEQ multiplex PCR, and TCRdb holds only the in-frame ones, with some missing. Of tens of thousands of clones in the sample, around 87% were seen once. CDR1 is MNHEY, CDR2 SVGEGT, per germline. Trimming stripped 5 bases from V and 5 bases from J, with 21 bases between. The CDR3 spans 17 residues. The specimen comprised peripheral blood, sampled on day 0 of AZD1222 vaccination. This chain joins TRBV6-2 or TRBV6-3 and TRBJ2-2; the D gene is possibly TRBD2 (6 bases). The clonotype comes from an adult in good health. The CDR3 region has the DNA TGTGCCAGCAGTCCCCGGCCGGGAGCGGGCCGGACCGGGGAGCTGTTTTTT. Its translation: CASSPRPGAGRTGELFF.